Each of the 28 T cell receptor beta chains below was sequenced from the same sample in a study of OX40 agonist ivuxolimab in advanced cancers. Measured with immunoSEQ multiplex PCR; TCRdb has only the in-frame clones, and not every one. The repertoire has 65,000 to 80,000 clones, roughly 84% of them found once; the top ten carry about 0.25%. Sample: CD4+ or CD8+ T cells sorted from blood, taken in a trial of the OX40 agonist ivuxolimab. All receptors derive from an adult with an advanced solid tumor such as melanoma, head and neck, liver or kidney cancer.

The CDR3 DNA reads as TGTGCCAGCAGCTTGGGGTCAGCGTTCTCCTACGAGCAGTACTTC. It encodes CASSLGSAFSYEQYF. The chain has TRBV5-4 and TRBJ2-7; D gene unclear. CDR1 SGHNT and CDR2 YYREEE come from the germline V gene (reference sequence). V lost 0 bases, J lost 0 bases, and 10 bases lay in between. The CDR3 totals 15 residues.

This clone is a singleton in its sample. The rearrangement links TRBV5-1 to TRBJ2-1, with 10 nucleotides matching TRBD2. Losses at the gene ends were 0 bases for V and 8 bases for J; bases not matched to a gene: 14. Germline loops: CDR1 SGHRS, CDR2 YFSETQ. The CDR3 has 18 amino acids. The CDR3 nucleotides are TGCGCCAGCAGCTTGGCTAGCGGGAGTATTTTCCGGATGTATGAGCAGTTCTTC. Its protein is CASSLASGSIFRMYEQFF.

This clone turned up a few times. V and J are TRBV19 and TRBJ2-1; D may match TRBD1 or TRBD2 (5 bases each). V dropped 2 bases and J dropped 4 bases, with 12 bases sitting between them. The germline V gene has CDR1 LNHDA and CDR2 SQIVND (reference sequence). The CDR3 totals 15 residues. The CDR3 DNA follows: TGTGCCAGTAGTATATCGGGGACGGCATACAATGAGCAGTTCTTC. This translates into CASSISGTAYNEQFF.

The chain joins TRBV5-5 to TRBJ2-5; 8 bases align to TRBD1. The CDR3 has 14 residues. The J segment lost 3 bases and the V segment lost 6 bases, leaving 7 bases of the junction unmatched. Germline CDR1 reads SGHKS; CDR2 reads YYEKEE (reference sequence). The CDR3 nucleotides are TGTGCCAGCAACCGGACAGGGAGGAAAGAGACCCAGTACTTC. The encoded protein is CASNRTGRKETQYF.

The chain has TRBV29-1 and TRBJ1-2, with 11 bases identical to TRBD1. The V and J ends lost 7 bases and 8 bases, in that order; junction bases with no gene match: 12. The germline CDR1 and CDR2 sequences are SQVTM and ANQGSEA. This CDR3 spans 14 amino acids. The CDR3 nucleotides read TGCAGCGCTGTCGGGGGACAGGGGGTTGGGGGCTACACCTTC. This gives the protein CSAVGGQGVGGYTF.

The rearrangement links TRBV9 to TRBJ2-1, with 8 bases that match TRBD2. After removal of 0 bases from V and 5 bases from J, the junction contained 10 bases not matched to a gene. Germline CDR1 is SGDLS and CDR2 is YYNGEE. The CDR3 contains 17 residues. The CDR3 sequence is CASSVDQGTRENNEQFF. Here the CDR3 DNA reads TGTGCCAGCAGCGTAGATCAAGGGACTAGAGAGAACAATGAGCAGTTCTTC. The whole variable domain, remainder taken from reference TRBV9 and TRBJ2-1, is DSGVTQTPKHLITATGQRVTLRCSPRSGDLSVYWYQQSLDQGLQFLIQYYNGEERAKGNILERFSAQQFPDLHSELNLSSLELGDSALYFCASSVDQGTRENNEQFFGPGTRLTVL.

J is TRBJ2-7 and V is TRBV2, with D tentatively TRBD2 (5 bases). CDR1 and CDR2 from the germline V gene are SNHLY and FYNNEI. With 5 bases removed from V and 10 bases from J, the gap between germline ends came to 15 bases. This CDR3 is built from 12 residues. DNA of the CDR3: TGTGCCAGCAGTCGGGCGGGTTCCGATCAGTACTTC. It is translated as CASSRAGSDQYF.

The chain recombines TRBV18 with TRBJ2-1, with no clear D. V lost 3 bases to trimming and J lost 0 bases, with 12 bases between them. CDR1 is KGHSH, CDR2 LQKENI, per germline. The CDR3 extends over 16 amino acids. The DNA of the CDR3 is TGTGCCAGCTCACCCGTCGCGAAAAGCTCCTACAATGAGCAGTTCTTC. Translation: CASSPVAKSSYNEQFF.

The J gene is TRBJ2-1, the V gene TRBV6-5; TRBD2 agrees at 10 bases. This CDR3 spans 15 amino acids. Germline CDR1 and CDR2: MNHEY and SVGAGI. With 5 bases clipped from V and 4 bases from J, the junction kept 5 bases outside the gene matches. The CDR3 loop is CASSRSGRYYNEQFF. CDR3 sequence (DNA): TGTGCCAGCAGTCGTAGCGGGAGGTATTACAATGAGCAGTTCTTC.

Details on this clone: Other DNA sequences in the same sample also yield this CDR3. This chain uses TRBV18 with TRBJ1-5; possible D gene TRBD1, 5 bases. This CDR3 has 13 amino acids. The germline V gene encodes CDR1 KGHSH and CDR2 LQKENI. V was trimmed by 3 bases and J by 2 bases, leaving 5 bases between them. CDR3 nucleotide sequence: TGTGCCAGCTCACCGGGGGGCAATCAGCCCCAGCATTTT. Amino acids: CASSPGGNQPQHF.

V is TRBV11-3 and J is TRBJ2-1; 16 bases fit TRBD2. Germline V gene data show CDR1 as SGHNT and CDR2 as YENEEA. V lost 4 bases to trimming and J lost 1 base; unmatched junction nucleotides: 10. The CDR3 totals 20 residues. CDR3 region: CASSSNTGTSGRVSYNEQFF. DNA for the CDR3: TGTGCCAGCAGCTCAAACACCGGGACTAGCGGGAGGGTGTCCTACAATGAGCAGTTCTTC.

V usage is TRBV6-6 and J usage is TRBJ2-7; 7 positions agree with TRBD1. Trimming took 5 bases from V and 3 from J; bases not matched to a gene: 4. Germline CDR1 MNHNY, CDR2 SVGAGI (reference sequence). The CDR3 covers 13 residues. CDR3: CASSQGDRYEQYF. The CDR3 nucleotides are TGTGCCAGCAGTCAGGGGGACCGCTACGAGCAGTACTTC.

The chain recombines TRBV6-1 with TRBJ2-1, with D tentatively TRBD1 (6 bases). V was shortened by 3 bases and J by 12 bases, with 9 bases between the two germline ends. From germline, CDR1 is MNHNS and CDR2 SASEGT. CDR3 length: 11 amino acids. CDR3 DNA sequence: TGTGCCAGCAGTGAGCTCAGGGGGCAGTTCTTC. Amino acid sequence: CASSELRGQFF.

Remarks on this clone: This CDR3 is also generated by other DNA sequences in the sample. The genes are TRBV6-6 and TRBJ2-5; D gene ambiguous. The germline V gene has CDR1 MNHNY and CDR2 SVGAGI (reference sequence). V dropped 2 bases and J dropped 4 bases, with 8 bases sitting between them. The CDR3 loop spans 13 amino acids. The CDR3 DNA is TGTGCCAGCAGTTACGGGGTCGTAGAGACCCAGTACTTC. This gives the protein CASSYGVVETQYF.

The chain couples TRBV10-2 to TRBJ2-7, with D tentatively TRBD1 (5 bases). Trimming shortened V by 1 base and J by 2 bases, and 12 bases separated the two germline ends. The CDR3 runs 15 residues. Germline V gene lookup returns CDR1 WSHSY and CDR2 SAAADI. The CDR3 DNA follows: TGCGCCAGCAGTGAGTTTATGGACAACCCCTACGAGCAGTACTTC. This translates into CASSEFMDNPYEQYF.

This clone was counted a single time. The genes are TRBV7-6 and TRBJ2-5, with 12 bases aligning to TRBD2. From germline, CDR1 is SGHVS and CDR2 FNYEAQ. J was trimmed by 5 bases and V by 4 bases; bases with no gene match: 11. This CDR3 contains 17 residues. The CDR3: CASSYLTGTSGLETQYF. CDR3 DNA: TGTGCCAGCAGCTACCTCACCGGGACTAGCGGGTTGGAGACCCAGTACTTC. The variable domain in full, completed from reference TRBV7-6 and TRBJ2-5, reads GAGVSQSPRYKVTKRGQDVALRCDPISGHVSLYWYRQALGQGPEFLTYFNYEAQQDKSGLPNDRFSAERPEGSISTLTIQRTEQRDSAMYRCASSYLTGTSGLETQYFGPGTRLLVL.

The chain links TRBV18 to TRBJ2-2; tentative D call: TRBD2 (6 bases). The V gene's germline CDR1 is KGHSH and CDR2 LQKENI. V shed 3 bases and J shed 4 bases, with 9 bases lying between them. This CDR3 has 14 amino acids. The CDR3 region has the DNA TGTGCCAGCTCACCGGAGGAGGGCACCGGGGAGCTGTTTTTT. Translating it yields CASSPEEGTGELFF.

The CDR3 nucleotides read TGTGCCAGCTCACCACCCGGGCAGGGGCCCTACGAGCAGTACTTC. It encodes CASSPPGQGPYEQYF. The chain recombines TRBV18 with TRBJ2-7, with D possibly TRBD1 on 6 matching bases. CDR1 KGHSH and CDR2 LQKENI come from the germline V gene. Trimming left V 0 bases short and J 2 bases short, with 11 bases between. There are 15 residues in the CDR3.

The CDR3 nucleotides read TGTGCCAGCAGCTCTCAGGGTGGCTCCTACAATGAGCAGTTCTTC. Residues: CASSSQGGSYNEQFF. This chain connects TRBV7-9 to TRBJ2-1, with D perhaps TRBD1 (5 bases). CDR1 and CDR2 (germline): SEHNR, FQNEAQ (reference sequence). CDR3 length equals 15 residues. Trimming pared 4 bases from V and 0 bases from J, leaving 10 bases between.

This chain uses TRBV6-1 with TRBJ2-5; possible D gene TRBD1, 5 bases. The germline V gene encodes CDR1 MNHNS and CDR2 SASEGT. Trimming left V 10 bases short and J 5 bases short, with 20 bases between. CDR3 length equals 14 residues. The CDR3 spells CAIPSLGAAETQYF. The CDR3 bases are TGTGCCATCCCAAGCCTAGGGGCCGCGGAGACCCAGTACTTC.

The count of this clone is one. The V call is TRBV12-5, the J call TRBJ2-7; 7 nucleotides agree with TRBD1. The CDR3 has 13 amino acids. V was pared by 5 bases and J by 2 bases, with 3 bases of the junction left unmatched. Germline V gene sequence: CDR1 LGHNT, CDR2 FRNRAP. This chain's CDR3 is CASGLDRAYEQYF. For the CDR3, the DNA is TGTGCTAGTGGTCTCGACAGGGCCTACGAGCAGTACTTC.

The chain's CDR3 is CASSSTGGYGYTF. The CDR3 bases are TGTGCCAGCAGCTCTACGGGTGGCTATGGCTACACCTTC. The rearrangement links TRBV7-9 to TRBJ1-2; D remains ambiguous. The CDR3 runs to 13 residues. Trimming removed 4 bases at V and 4 bases at J, with 10 bases between. CDR1 is SEHNR, CDR2 FQNEAQ, per germline (reference sequence).

The chain carries TRBV12-2 and TRBJ2-7; the table assigns TRBD1, which was not confirmed against the DNA. TRBV12-2 is recorded as a pseudogene. CDR3 length equals 17 residues. CDR3 coding DNA: TGTGCAAGTCGCCCCACCTACCCCGGGACAGAACGCTACGAGCAGTACTTC. Its translation is CASRPTYPGTERYEQYF.

V usage is TRBV7-2 and J usage is TRBJ2-7; tentative D call: TRBD2 (5 bases). In germline, CDR1 is SGHTA, CDR2 FQGNSA. V lost 5 bases and J lost 1, with 15 bases in between. This CDR3 region has 15 residues. The CDR3 region is CASSPSRGRSYEQYF. The CDR3 DNA reads as TGTGCCAGCAGCCCCAGTCGGGGAAGGTCCTACGAGCAGTACTTC.

This clone has only one observation. J is TRBJ1-1 and V is TRBV18; D not resolved. The V gene's germline CDR1 is KGHSH and CDR2 LQKENI. This CDR3 comprises 14 residues. Between the trimmed V and J ends, which lost 5 bases and 2 bases, there was a span of 12 bases. DNA for the CDR3: TGTGCCAGCTCATACCAAGAGGGAAACACTGAAGCTTTCTTT. Translation gives CASSYQEGNTEAFF.

The V and J genes are TRBV28 and TRBJ1-1; 7 nucleotides match TRBD1. The CDR3 extends over 16 amino acids. Germline lookup yields CDR1 MDHEN and CDR2 SYDVKM. The V gene end was trimmed by 3 bases and the J gene end by 1 base; junction bases not matched to a gene: 8. DNA for the CDR3: TGTGCCAGCAGTTTTTCCCTAGGGACAGCGAACACTGAAGCTTTCTTT. Amino acid sequence: CASSFSLGTANTEAFF.

The chain recombines TRBV5-1 with TRBJ1-6; 7 bases match TRBD1. The CDR3 has 15 amino acids. The V segment lost 1 base and the J segment 8 bases; nucleotides outside the gene matches: 6. Germline CDR1 reads SGHRS; CDR2 reads YFSETQ. The CDR3 DNA sequence: TGCGCCAGCAGCTTGCGAACAGGGGAAGATTCACCCCTCCACTTT. Protein product: CASSLRTGEDSPLHF.

The CDR3 loop reads CASSGILAGVDEQFF. The CDR3 DNA reads as TGCGCCAGCAGCGGTATCCTAGCGGGAGTGGATGAGCAGTTCTTC. The gene calls are TRBV5-1 and TRBJ2-1; 10 bases map to TRBD2. Germline assignment: CDR1 SGHRS and CDR2 YFSETQ. J gave up 8 bases and V 4 bases, and 9 bases lay outside the gene matches. CDR3 length: 15 amino acids.